These 27 T cell receptor beta chains were sequenced from one sample in a study of blood T cell repertoires in COVID-19. Libraries were prepared by immunoSEQ multiplex PCR; TCRdb keeps only in-frame clonotypes and omits some of them. The repertoire includes about 140,000 clones, around four fifths of them detected once, and less than 4% sits in the top ten. Sequencing was done on a sample of PBMCs or T cells enriched from blood (not recorded which). The receptors come from a woman aged 45 to 65 with acute COVID-19.

The chain couples TRBV11-3 to TRBJ2-1; the D gene is possibly TRBD2 (5 bases). The CDR3 has 14 amino acids. From germline, CDR1 is SGHNT and CDR2 YENEEA. Trimming removed 1 base from V and 9 bases from J, with 13 bases in between. The CDR3: CASSLGGSPGEQFF. DNA for the CDR3: TGTGCCAGCAGCTTAGGCGGGTCCCCGGGTGAGCAGTTCTTC.

The chain links TRBV3-1 (or the pseudogene TRBV3-2) to TRBJ1-6; maybe TRBD1 (5 bases). The CDR3 is made up of 16 amino acids. Trimming pared 4 bases from V and 4 bases from J, leaving 14 bases between. Germline V gene data show CDR1 as LGHDT and CDR2 as YNNKEL (reference sequence). This chain's CDR3 is CASSPPPGLYNSPLHF. Written as DNA, the CDR3 is TGTGCCAGCAGCCCCCCCCCAGGGTTGTATAATTCACCCCTCCACTTT.

The chain is built from TRBV19 and TRBJ2-5; D is perhaps TRBD2 (6 bases). The CDR3 is made up of 13 amino acids. V gave up 7 bases and J gave up 7 bases, with 16 bases separating them. Germline CDR1 and CDR2: LNHDA and SQIVND (reference sequence). In nucleotides, the CDR3 is TGTGCCAGTAAGGGCCGGGGGTATGGGACCCAGTACTTC. Translating gives CASKGRGYGTQYF.

This chain joins TRBV7-2 and TRBJ1-1; D is uncertain. The CDR3 covers 13 residues. V was clipped by 5 bases and J by 0 bases, with 7 bases between them. CDR1 SGHTA and CDR2 FQGNSA come from the germline V gene. The CDR3 reads CASSPRVNTEAFF. The DNA of the CDR3 is TGTGCCAGCAGCCCAAGAGTGAACACTGAAGCTTTCTTT.

This chain uses TRBV25-1 with TRBJ1-3; perhaps TRBD1 as D (5 bases). V lost 2 bases to trimming and J lost 0 bases, with 11 bases between them. Germline V gene data show CDR1 as MGHDK and CDR2 as SYGVNS. The CDR3 consists of 16 residues. CDR3 bases: TGTGCCAGCAGTGAAATAACCGACAGCTCTGGAAACACCATATATTTT. Translation: CASSEITDSSGNTIYF.

Here the CDR3 reads CASSELGGIYGYTF. CDR3 in DNA: TGTGCCAGCAGTGAGTTAGGGGGAATCTATGGCTACACCTTC. The V and J genes are TRBV6-1 and TRBJ1-2; tentative D call: TRBD1 (6 bases). CDR3 length: 14 amino acids. Per the germline V gene, CDR1 is MNHNS and CDR2 is SASEGT. With 3 bases removed from V and 4 bases from J, the gap between germline ends came to 12 bases.

The rearrangement uses TRBV15 and TRBJ2-1; perhaps TRBD2 as D (5 bases). This CDR3 region has 16 residues. V gave up 3 bases and J gave up 1 base, with 13 bases separating them. CDR1 LNHNV and CDR2 YYDKDF come from the germline V gene (reference sequence). The CDR3 coding sequence is TGTGCCACCAGCAGGAGGAGCGGTGGGTCCTACAATGAGCAGTTCTTC. This codes for CATSRRSGGSYNEQFF.

V gene TRBV19 combines with J gene TRBJ1-5, with 7 bases fitting TRBD1. The V segment lost 3 bases and the J segment 3 bases; nucleotides outside the gene matches: 5. CDR1 and CDR2 from the germline V gene are LNHDA and SQIVND (reference sequence). CDR3 length equals 15 residues. In DNA, the CDR3 is TGTGCCAGTAGTATCCAGGGGGGATCCAATCAGCCCCAGCATTTT. Its protein is CASSIQGGSNQPQHF.

The CDR3 bases are TGTGCCAGCAGCTTGGGGGGGAGCTCACTGGGCTATGGCTACACCTTC. Protein product: CASSLGGSSLGYGYTF. The rearrangement joins TRBV11-3 to TRBJ1-2; D possibly corresponds to TRBD1 (5 bases). V was pared by 3 bases and J by 4 bases, with 18 bases between. CDR3 length: 16 amino acids. The germline CDR1 and CDR2 sequences are SGHNT and YENEEA. The full variable domain, rest sourced from reference TRBV11-3 and TRBJ1-2, is EAGVVQSPRYKIIEKKQPVAFWCNPISGHNTLYWYLQNLGQGPELLIRYENEEAVDDSQLPKDRFSAERLKGVDSTLKIQPAELGDSAVYLCASSLGGSSLGYGYTFGSGTRLTVV.

The chain carries TRBV5-4 and TRBJ2-5; TRBD2 matches 11 bases. The J segment lost 0 bases and the V segment lost 0 bases, leaving 4 bases of the junction unmatched. The germline CDR1 and CDR2 sequences are SGHNT and YYREEE (reference sequence). This CDR3 has 17 residues. CDR3 amino acids: CASSLARLAGNQETQYF. The CDR3 DNA follows: TGTGCCAGCAGCTTGGCCCGACTAGCGGGAAACCAAGAGACCCAGTACTTC.

This rearrangement joins TRBV6-1 to TRBJ2-3, with D maybe TRBD1 (5 bases). V was clipped by 2 bases and J by 5 bases, with 11 bases between them. Per germline, CDR1 MNHNS and CDR2 SASEGT. The CDR3 loop spans 14 amino acids. CDR3 loop: CASSEYRTQDTQYF. CDR3 sequence (DNA): TGTGCCAGCAGTGAATACAGGACACAAGATACGCAGTATTTT.

The V and J genes are TRBV7-2 and TRBJ1-2; the D gene is possibly TRBD1 (5 bases). V was shortened by 5 bases and J by 4 bases, with 17 bases between the two germline ends. Per germline, CDR1 SGHTA and CDR2 FQGNSA. This CDR3 is built from 15 residues. CDR3 loop: CASSVGPQSTYGYTF. The CDR3 nucleotides are TGTGCCAGCAGCGTGGGGCCACAGAGCACCTATGGCTACACCTTC.

The chain has TRBV2 and TRBJ1-4; 7 bases are a match to TRBD1. From germline, CDR1 is SNHLY and CDR2 FYNNEI. This CDR3 contains 13 residues. V lost 6 bases and J lost 8; bases outside the gene matches: 6. The CDR3: CASSPGQREKLFF. CDR3 DNA: TGTGCCAGCAGCCCGGGACAGAGGGAAAAACTGTTTTTT.

This chain joins TRBV23-1 and TRBJ2-7; 7 nucleotides line up with TRBD1. TRBV23-1 is classed as an ORF, of uncertain function. V gave up 0 bases and J gave up 0 bases; unmatched junction bases: 8. The CDR3 loop spans 17 amino acids. The DNA of the CDR3 is TGCGCCAGCAGTCAATCGGAACCCGGGACAGTCTCCTACGAGCAGTACTTC. It translates to CASSQSEPGTVSYEQYF.

The V call is TRBV5-1, the J call TRBJ2-7, with 10 bases aligning to TRBD2. J was trimmed by 3 bases and V by 2 bases; bases with no gene match: 2. Germline loops: CDR1 SGHRS, CDR2 YFSETQ. The CDR3 extends over 14 amino acids. In DNA, the CDR3 is TGCGCCAGCAGCTTAGGACTAGCGGACTACGAGCAGTACTTC. Protein product: CASSLGLADYEQYF.

Of note for this clone: Other DNA sequences in the same sample also yield this CDR3. The J gene is TRBJ2-1, the V gene TRBV29-1, with D maybe TRBD2 (5 bases). Germline lookup yields CDR1 SQVTM and CDR2 ANQGSEA. V lost 7 bases and J lost 7, with 14 bases in between. This CDR3 has 12 residues. CDR3 sequence: CSARPRGNEQFF. Here the CDR3 DNA reads TGCAGCGCCCGCCCTCGGGGAAATGAGCAGTTCTTC.

The rearrangement uses TRBV5-1 and TRBJ2-2, with 7 bases that match TRBD1. This CDR3 comprises 18 residues. Looked up from germline, CDR1 is SGHRS and CDR2 is YFSETQ. V lost 2 bases and J lost 6; bases outside the gene matches: 16. CDR3 region: CASSFYEGASKSPGELFF. CDR3 DNA: TGCGCCAGCAGCTTTTATGAGGGGGCGAGTAAATCCCCCGGGGAGCTGTTTTTT.

In this sample, this clone turned up a few times. The CDR3 is CASSPLAGGYNEQFF. In nucleotides, the CDR3 is TGTGCCAGCAGCCCATTGGCCGGGGGCTACAATGAGCAGTTCTTC. The chain joins TRBV14 to TRBJ2-1, with D possibly matching TRBD2 (6 bases). CDR1 SGHDN and CDR2 FVKESK come from the germline V gene. This CDR3 is built from 15 residues. Trimming took off 4 bases at V and 3 bases at J, with 13 bases between the two ends.

The V call is TRBV19, the J call TRBJ2-2; D uncertain. Trimming took off 6 bases at V and 2 bases at J, with 13 bases between the two ends. The CDR3 has 15 amino acids. The germline V gene encodes CDR1 LNHDA and CDR2 SQIVND (reference sequence). The CDR3 DNA follows: TGTGCCAGTAGAAATTCGGTGCAAAACACCGGGGAGCTGTTTTTT. The encoded protein is CASRNSVQNTGELFF.

The chain has TRBV19 and TRBJ2-2; 9 positions match TRBD1. CDR1 is LNHDA and CDR2 is SQIVND in the germline V gene (reference sequence). J gave up 5 bases and V 5 bases, and 12 bases lay outside the gene matches. The CDR3 covers 17 residues. Written as DNA, the CDR3 is TGTGCCAGTAGTCTTTGGGTAGGACAGGGGAGGACCGGGGAGCTGTTTTTT. Its protein is CASSLWVGQGRTGELFF.

This clone was seen ten or more times. CDR3: CASSEGVGDTGELFF. CDR3 bases: TGTGCCAGCAGTGAGGGAGTGGGTGACACCGGGGAGCTGTTTTTT. V gene TRBV6-1 combines with J gene TRBJ2-2; tentatively, D is TRBD2 (5 bases). Trimming pared 3 bases from V and 3 bases from J, leaving 11 bases between. CDR1 and CDR2 from the germline V gene are MNHNS and SASEGT. The CDR3 totals 15 residues.

The chain uses TRBV18 and TRBJ2-2; 12 bases match TRBD2. The CDR3 is 17 amino acids. Losses at the gene ends were 6 bases for V and 1 base for J; bases not matched to a gene: 6. The germline V gene has CDR1 KGHSH and CDR2 LQKENI. Written as DNA, the CDR3 is TGTGCCAGCTCGTACCTACTAGCGGGAGGGAACACCGGGGAGCTGTTTTTT. Protein sequence: CASSYLLAGGNTGELFF.

The chain employs TRBV12-3 or TRBV12-4 and TRBJ2-7; D is uncertain. The V end was cut by 5 bases, the J end by 3 bases, with 11 bases between. The CDR3 is 13 amino acids. The CDR3 loop is CASSLTGGYEQYF. CDR3 in DNA: TGTGCCAGCAGTCTAACGGGTGGCTACGAGCAGTACTTC.

The rearrangement uses TRBV19 and TRBJ1-1, with TRBD1 matching over 12 bases. Germline V gene sequence: CDR1 LNHDA, CDR2 SQIVND (reference sequence). CDR3 length equals 20 residues. J gave up 6 bases and V 5 bases, and 22 bases lay outside the gene matches. CDR3 amino acids: CASSPKVGYGTGGLSAEAFF. The CDR3 DNA reads TGTGCCAGTAGTCCGAAGGTGGGTTATGGGACAGGGGGCCTCTCCGCTGAAGCTTTCTTT.

V gene TRBV27 combines with J gene TRBJ2-1; D is uncertain. There are 13 residues in the CDR3. V gave up 4 bases and J gave up 6 bases, with 10 bases separating them. The germline V gene encodes CDR1 MNHEY and CDR2 SMNVEV (reference sequence). The CDR3 coding sequence is TGTGCCAGCAGTTCCAGTCGAGGCAATGAGCAGTTCTTC. Its translation: CASSSSRGNEQFF.

The chain has TRBV6-2 or TRBV6-3 and TRBJ2-2; tentatively, D is TRBD2 (5 bases). The germline V and J ends were trimmed by 5 bases and 2 bases, with 15 bases remaining between them. The CDR3 loop spans 16 amino acids. CDR1 is MNHEY and CDR2 is SVGEGT in the germline V gene. The CDR3 spells CASSNDIPGNTGELFF. The CDR3 nucleotides are TGTGCCAGCAGTAACGATATCCCGGGAAACACCGGGGAGCTGTTTTTT.

This clone was detected once. V usage is TRBV7-9 and J usage is TRBJ2-1; TRBD2 is a possible D gene (5 bases). The CDR3 has 11 amino acids. V dropped 8 bases and J dropped 6 bases, with 8 bases sitting between them. Germline lookup yields CDR1 SEHNR and CDR2 FQNEAQ (reference sequence). The CDR3: CASGSRNEQFF. The CDR3 DNA follows: TGTGCCAGCGGGAGTCGCAATGAGCAGTTCTTC.